This TCR beta chain was captured by sequencing in a study of CD8 T cells in Susac syndrome. About the study: Within the sequenced group of Susac syndrome patients, 5 or 6 showed active disease and eight were in remission.

Study-wide points: Expansion of clones was not seen in the CD4+ T cell repertoires of Susac syndrome.

This CDR3 contains 11 residues. Germline CDR1 reads KGHDR; CDR2 reads SFDVKD. V shed 9 bases and J shed 5 bases, with 8 bases lying between them. Random-hexamer reverse transcription was applied to roughly 0.5 to 1 ug RNA. TCRdb processed the immunoSEQ multiplex PCR reads anew with MiXCR; each CDR3 protein has one entry. The sample shows about 190,000 distinct CDR3 sequences, approximately 94% of them seen only once. Peripheral blood CD8+ and CD4+ T cells were profiled by TCR beta sequencing. Note on this clonotype: Its antigen is undetermined.

The specimen was CD4+ T cells from PBMCs. This chain links TRBV24-1 with TRBJ2-3; D remains ambiguous. The sequence derives from a human donor with Susac syndrome. The CDR3 spells CATATGDTQYF. CDR3 nucleotide sequence: TGTGCCACCGCGACGGGAGATACGCAGTATTTT.